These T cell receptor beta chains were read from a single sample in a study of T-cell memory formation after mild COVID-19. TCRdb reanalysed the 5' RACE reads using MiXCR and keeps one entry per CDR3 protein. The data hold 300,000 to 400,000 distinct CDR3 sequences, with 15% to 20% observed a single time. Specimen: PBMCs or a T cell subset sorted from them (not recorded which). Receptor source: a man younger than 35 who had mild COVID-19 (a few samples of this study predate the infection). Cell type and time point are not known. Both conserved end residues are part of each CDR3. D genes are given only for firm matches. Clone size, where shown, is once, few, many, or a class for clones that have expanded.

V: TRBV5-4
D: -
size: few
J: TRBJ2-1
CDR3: CASSLSPVHEQFF
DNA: TGTGCCAGCAGCTTGTCGCCGGTCCATGAGCAGTTCTTC

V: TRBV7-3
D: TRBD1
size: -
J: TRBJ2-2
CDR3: CASSTGTGSAGELFF
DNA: TGTGCCAGCAGTACAGGGACAGGGTCGGCCGGGGAGCTGTTTTTT

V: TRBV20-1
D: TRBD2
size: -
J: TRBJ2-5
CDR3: CSASAAGAYQETQYF
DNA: TGCAGTGCTAGCGCAGCGGGGGCGTACCAAGAGACCCAGTACTTC

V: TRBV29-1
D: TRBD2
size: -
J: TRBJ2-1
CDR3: CSVEAREGYDEQFF
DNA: TGCAGCGTTGAAGCCAGGGAGGGGTACGATGAGCAGTTCTTC

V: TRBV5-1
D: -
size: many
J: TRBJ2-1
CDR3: CASSLGDWANNEQFF
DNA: TGCGCCAGCAGCTTGGGGGACTGGGCCAACAATGAGCAGTTCTTC

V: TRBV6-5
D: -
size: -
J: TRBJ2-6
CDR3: CASSIQGFGANVLTF
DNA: TGTGCCAGCAGTATACAGGGATTTGGGGCCAACGTCCTGACTTTC

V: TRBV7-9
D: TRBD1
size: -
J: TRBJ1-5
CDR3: CASSVGTGGPQHF
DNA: TGTGCCAGCAGCGTCGGGACAGGGGGGCCCCAGCATTTT

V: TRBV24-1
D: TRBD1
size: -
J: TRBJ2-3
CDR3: CATMGQRTDTQYF
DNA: TGTGCCACCATGGGACAGCGCACAGATACGCAGTATTTT

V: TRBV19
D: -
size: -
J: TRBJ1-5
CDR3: CASSMWSVAQPQHF
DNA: TGTGCCAGTAGTATGTGGTCAGTAGCTCAGCCCCAGCATTTT

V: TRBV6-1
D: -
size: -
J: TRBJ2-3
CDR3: CASSEAGGSIGDTQYF
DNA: TGTGCCAGCAGTGAAGCAGGGGGAAGCATTGGGGATACGCAGTATTTT

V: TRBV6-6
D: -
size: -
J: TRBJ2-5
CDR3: CASSTAGRWETQYF
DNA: TGTGCCAGCAGCACGGCAGGGCGGTGGGAGACCCAGTACTTC

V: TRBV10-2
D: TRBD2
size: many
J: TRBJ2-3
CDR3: CASRLAGGADTQYF
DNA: TGCGCCAGCAGACTAGCGGGGGGGGCGGATACGCAGTATTTT

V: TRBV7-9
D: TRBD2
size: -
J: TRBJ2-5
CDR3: CATGGAEETQYF
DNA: TGTGCCACCGGGGGGGCCGAAGAGACCCAGTACTTC

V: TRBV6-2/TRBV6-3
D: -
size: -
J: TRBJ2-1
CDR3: CASSYSRPREQFF
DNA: TGTGCCAGCAGTTACTCCCGCCCGCGGGAGCAGTTCTTC

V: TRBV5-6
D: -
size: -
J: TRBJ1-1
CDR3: CASSLYDRRNTEAFF
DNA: TGTGCCAGCAGCTTGTACGACAGGCGGAACACTGAAGCTTTCTTT

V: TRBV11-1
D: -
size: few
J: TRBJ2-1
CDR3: CASSSSLGALYNEQFF
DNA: TGTGCCAGCAGCTCGTCCCTCGGGGCTCTCTACAATGAGCAGTTCTTC

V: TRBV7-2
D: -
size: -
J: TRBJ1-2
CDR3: CASSPVGGQNGYTF
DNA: TGTGCCAGCAGCCCAGTGGGGGGGCAGAATGGCTACACCTTC

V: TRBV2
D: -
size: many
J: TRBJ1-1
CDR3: CASSELEDTEAFF
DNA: TGTGCCAGCAGTGAACTGGAGGACACTGAAGCTTTCTTT

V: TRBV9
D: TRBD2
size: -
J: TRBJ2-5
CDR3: CASSLSSGDETQYF
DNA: TGTGCCAGCAGTCTGAGTAGCGGGGATGAGACCCAGTACTTC

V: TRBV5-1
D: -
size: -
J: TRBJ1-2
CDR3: CASSFDGGYTF
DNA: TGCGCCAGCAGCTTTGACGGGGGCTACACCTTC

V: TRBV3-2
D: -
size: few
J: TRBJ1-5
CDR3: CASSQAEAAGMNQPQHF
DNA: TGTGCCAGCAGCCAAGCGGAAGCCGCGGGGATGAATCAGCCCCAGCATTTT

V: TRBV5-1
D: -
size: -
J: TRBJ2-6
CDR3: CASSFEGANVLTF
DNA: TGCGCCAGCAGCTTTGAGGGGGCCAACGTCCTGACTTTC

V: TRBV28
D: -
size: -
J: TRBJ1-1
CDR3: CASSLGVGEAFF
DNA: TGTGCCAGCAGTTTAGGGGTGGGGGAAGCTTTCTTT

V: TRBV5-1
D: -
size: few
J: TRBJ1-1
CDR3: CASSPRGNVAEAFF
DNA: TGCGCCAGCAGCCCACGGGGGAACGTCGCTGAAGCTTTCTTT

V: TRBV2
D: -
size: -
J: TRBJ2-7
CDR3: CASRPIQGRSEQYF
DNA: TGTGCCAGCAGACCTATACAGGGTCGGAGCGAGCAGTACTTC

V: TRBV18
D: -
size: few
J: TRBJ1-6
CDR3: CASSTPRGSYNSPLHF
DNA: TGTGCCAGCTCAACGCCCAGGGGCTCCTATAATTCACCCCTCCACTTT

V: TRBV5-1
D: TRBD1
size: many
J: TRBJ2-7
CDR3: CASSPRQGADEQYF
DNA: TGCGCCAGCAGCCCTCGACAGGGAGCCGACGAGCAGTACTTC

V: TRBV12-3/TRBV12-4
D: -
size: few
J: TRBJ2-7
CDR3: CASSRTSVPYEQYF
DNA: TGTGCCAGCAGTCGAACATCGGTCCCCTACGAGCAGTACTTC

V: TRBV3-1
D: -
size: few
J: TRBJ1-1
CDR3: CASRRYDTEAFF
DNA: TGTGCCAGCAGGAGGTACGACACTGAAGCTTTCTTT